Listed here are 3 T cell receptor beta chains from one sample, sequenced in a study of cytomegalovirus exposure and HLA in healthy donors. Profiled with immunoSEQ multiplex PCR; TCRdb holds only in-frame clones, not every one. The table lists more than 95,000 clones, approximately 86% of them singletons. The sequenced sample was PBMCs. The receptors were sampled from a man aged 18 to 30 in good health and CMV-seropositive.

The genes are TRBV6-6 and TRBJ1-4; D remains unclear. With 5 bases removed from V and 5 bases from J, the gap between germline ends came to 6 bases. The germline V gene encodes CDR1 MNHNY and CDR2 SVGAGI (reference sequence). The CDR3 sequence is 12 residues long. The CDR3 DNA reads as TGTGCCAGCAGTGGCGGGAATGAAAAACTGTTTTTT. Its translation: CASSGGNEKLFF.

A note on this clone: At one of its ends the junction is not consistent with the germline gene, which may arise from a read error. The rearrangement joins TRBV5-1 to TRBJ2-2; 9 bases line up with TRBD1. This CDR3 region has 13 residues. The germline V gene encodes CDR1 SGHRS and CDR2 YFSETQ. The CDR3 region is CASRLDRGGELFF. The CDR3 DNA reads TGCGCCAGCAGGTTGGACAGGGGCGGGGAGCTGTTTTTT.

This chain uses TRBV6-1 with TRBJ1-1; D not resolved. There are 9 residues in the CDR3. Germline values: CDR1 MNHNS, CDR2 SASEGT. The V end lost 8 bases, the J end lost 11 bases, and 9 bases lay between the germline ends. CDR3 residues: CASVGGAFF. The DNA of the CDR3 is TGTGCCAGCGTAGGAGGGGCTTTCTTT.